The present entry profiles one T cell receptor beta chain with its context. The sample is drawn from a study of blood T cell repertoires in COVID-19. Participant age was roughly 18 to 89 years, and participants resided in 24 US areas. Data came from immunoSEQ multiplex PCR; TCRdb stores just in-frame clones and leaves some out. Found here are approximately 200,000 clones, roughly 85% of them singletons; the top ten hold 18%. The CDR3 has 15 amino acids. The germline CDR1 and CDR2 sequences are MGHRA and YSYEKL. V was clipped by 2 bases and J by 4 bases; unmatched bases: 3. The sequencing input was PBMCs or T cells enriched from blood (not recorded which). The sequence was obtained from a man aged 40-50 years who had recovered from COVID-19. The chain carries TRBV4-1 and TRBJ2-1; 9 bases align to TRBD1. CDR3 in amino acids: CASSQRQGVYNEQFF. In nucleotides, the CDR3 is TGCGCCAGCAGCCAAAGACAGGGGGTTTACAATGAGCAGTTCTTC.